The 25 T cell receptor beta chains listed next were all sequenced from one sample in a study of blood T cell repertoires in COVID-19. Profiling relied on immunoSEQ multiplex PCR, and the TCRdb table lists in-frame clones only, not all of them. The top ten hold around 2% of the sample, which has about 74,000 clones, 88% seen once. Sequencing input: peripheral blood. The receptors originated from a woman of 80 years or more with active or convalescent COVID-19.

This chain joins TRBV6-2 or TRBV6-3 and TRBJ1-1; 11 nucleotides match TRBD1. This CDR3 comprises 13 residues. CDR1 and CDR2 (germline): MNHEY, SVGEGT. V was pared by 5 bases and J by 4 bases, with 0 bases of the junction left unmatched. CDR3 region: CASSGQGATEAFF. In nucleotides, the CDR3 is TGTGCCAGCAGTGGACAGGGGGCCACTGAAGCTTTCTTT.

The chain combines TRBV7-3 with TRBJ2-7, with D possibly being TRBD1 (6 bases). The germline V gene encodes CDR1 SGHTA and CDR2 FQGTGA. Trimming removed 0 bases at V and 2 bases at J, with 11 bases between. The CDR3 has 15 residues. The CDR3 protein is CASSLTGTRPYEQYF. The CDR3 coding sequence is TGTGCCAGCAGCTTAACGGGGACACGGCCCTACGAGCAGTACTTC.

The chain has TRBV5-1 and TRBJ2-7; 11 nucleotides match TRBD2. CDR1 and CDR2 (germline): SGHRS, YFSETQ. There are 14 residues in the CDR3. The ends lost 7 bases at V and 4 bases at J; junction bases unmatched: 7. CDR3 DNA: TGCGCCAGCGGGGACCTAGCGGGAGGTTACGAGCAGTACTTC. It codes for CASGDLAGGYEQYF. The full variable domain, with the rest looked up from reference TRBV5-1 and TRBJ2-7, is KAGVTQTPRYLIKTRGQQVTLSCSPISGHRSVSWYQQTPGQGLQFLFEYFSETQRNKGNFPGRFSGRQFSNSRSEMNVSTLELGDSALYLCASGDLAGGYEQYFGPGTRLTVT.

A word on this clone: Additional DNA sequences in this sample encode the identical CDR3. The rearrangement links TRBV11-2 to TRBJ1-1, with TRBD1 matching 9 bases. The CDR3 runs to 15 residues. The trim removed 4 bases at V and 0 bases at J, leaving 3 bases unmatched. CDR1 is SGHAT and CDR2 is FQNNGV in the germline V gene. CDR3 amino acids: CASSSGQGVNTEAFF. As DNA, the CDR3 is TGTGCCAGCAGCTCGGGACAGGGAGTGAACACTGAAGCTTTCTTT.

The rearrangement links TRBV30 to TRBJ1-4; no definite D call. The germline gives CDR1 GTSNPN, CDR2 SVGIG (reference sequence). This CDR3 is built from 14 residues. V was clipped by 2 bases and J by 3 bases, with 10 bases between them. Here the CDR3 reads CAWSLGRANEKLFF. The CDR3, as DNA: TGTGCCTGGAGTCTGGGCCGTGCTAATGAAAAACTGTTTTTT.

V is TRBV6-6 and J is TRBJ2-2; D not resolved. The V gene's germline CDR1 is MNHNY and CDR2 SVGAGI (reference sequence). V was shortened by 6 bases and J by 6 bases, with 8 bases between the two germline ends. The CDR3 extends over 12 amino acids. Written as DNA, the CDR3 is TGTGCCAGCAGCCGGGTCGCCGGGGAGCTGTTTTTT. Protein: CASSRVAGELFF.

This chain connects TRBV2 to TRBJ2-7, with 10 bases that match TRBD2. CDR1 is SNHLY and CDR2 is FYNNEI in the germline V gene. V dropped 11 bases and J dropped 2; count of bases not matched to a gene: 9. The length of the CDR3 is 14 residues. The CDR3 DNA reads as TGTGCCCAGGTTGGGAGCGGGGGGGCCTACGAGCAGTACTTC. Translating gives CAQVGSGGAYEQYF.

This chain links TRBV7-3 with TRBJ2-6, with TRBD1 matching over 10 bases. Germline V lookup: CDR1 SGHTA, CDR2 FQGTGA. V was clipped by 5 bases and J by 2 bases; unmatched bases: 6. CDR3 length: 17 residues. The CDR3 DNA reads TGTGCCAGCAGCCGACAGGGGGCTGGGGCTGGGGCCAACGTCCTGACTTTC. Translated: CASSRQGAGAGANVLTF.

The genes are TRBV5-1 and TRBJ2-5, with D uncertain. Germline V gene lookup returns CDR1 SGHRS and CDR2 YFSETQ. The CDR3 spans 14 residues. Trimming took off 0 bases at V and 0 bases at J, with 6 bases between the two ends. This CDR3 is CASSLVGDQETQYF. The CDR3 region has the DNA TGCGCCAGCAGCTTGGTCGGTGACCAAGAGACCCAGTACTTC. The full variable domain, completed using reference TRBV5-1 and TRBJ2-5, is KAGVTQTPRYLIKTRGQQVTLSCSPISGHRSVSWYQQTPGQGLQFLFEYFSETQRNKGNFPGRFSGRQFSNSRSEMNVSTLELGDSALYLCASSLVGDQETQYFGPGTRLLVL.

The rearrangement links TRBV6-5 to TRBJ1-1, with D uncertain. Germline CDR1 is MNHEY and CDR2 is SVGAGI. The CDR3 covers 14 residues. Trimming shortened V by 10 bases and J by 1 base, and 16 bases separated the two germline ends. The CDR3 protein is CATRRGLANTEAFF. DNA of the CDR3: TGTGCCACCCGCCGGGGATTAGCGAACACTGAAGCTTTCTTT.

The V and J genes are TRBV11-2 and TRBJ1-2; TRBD1 might be the D (6 bases). The V gene lost 5 bases and the J gene lost 3 bases, with 13 bases spanning the gap. The CDR3 length is 14 residues. Germline V gives CDR1 SGHAT, CDR2 FQNNGV. The DNA for the CDR3 is TGTGCCAGCAGCGACCTGACAGGAGACTATGGCTACACCTTC. Amino acids: CASSDLTGDYGYTF.

The gene calls are TRBV6-5 and TRBJ2-7, with 8 bases fitting TRBD2. This CDR3 spans 13 amino acids. V gave up 7 bases and J gave up 2 bases; unmatched junction bases: 4. CDR1 MNHEY and CDR2 SVGAGI come from the germline V gene. As DNA, the CDR3 is TGTGCCAGCACGGGACTAGATACCTACGAGCAGTACTTC. This codes for CASTGLDTYEQYF.

In nucleotides, the CDR3 is TGCGCCAGCAGCTTCGGGACTAGCGGCAATGAGCAGTTCTTC. It codes for CASSFGTSGNEQFF. This sequence joins TRBV5-1 and TRBJ2-1, with 11 bases matching TRBD2. Germline CDR1 and CDR2: SGHRS and YFSETQ. With V trimmed by 2 bases and J by 6 bases, 1 base remained unmatched. This CDR3 is built from 14 residues.

This chain connects TRBV25-1 to TRBJ1-2, with D uncertain. This CDR3 has 14 amino acids. Germline V gene sequence: CDR1 MGHDK, CDR2 SYGVNS. Trimming removed 2 bases at V and 3 bases at J, with 10 bases between. CDR3 coding DNA: TGTGCCAGCAGTGAAGGCAAGAGGGACTATGGCTACACCTTC. It codes for CASSEGKRDYGYTF.

As DNA, the CDR3 is TGTGCCAGCAGTGAAGGAGCTGGAGAGTCTGGGGCCAACGTCCTGACTTTC. Encoded protein: CASSEGAGESGANVLTF. The chain has TRBV6-1 and TRBJ2-6; D is undetermined. CDR3 length: 17 residues. Trimming removed 1 base from V and 1 base from J, with 11 bases in between. The germline V gene has CDR1 MNHNS and CDR2 SASEGT.

This chain connects TRBV5-5 to TRBJ2-1; 14 nucleotides agree with TRBD2. The CDR3 is 17 amino acids. The germline gives CDR1 SGHKS, CDR2 YYEKEE (reference sequence). Germline trimming cut 0 bases from V and 4 bases from J; bases unmatched to any gene: 3. This CDR3 reads CASSLAGLAGVYNEQFF. CDR3 nucleotide sequence: TGTGCCAGCAGCTTGGCGGGACTAGCGGGAGTGTACAATGAGCAGTTCTTC. The full variable domain, with the rest looked up from reference TRBV5-5 and TRBJ2-1, is DAGVTQSPTHLIKTRGQQVTLRCSPISGHKSVSWYQQVLGQGPQFIFQYYEKEERGRGNFPDRFSARQFPNYSSELNVNALLLGDSALYLCASSLAGLAGVYNEQFFGPGTRLTVL.

The V and J genes are TRBV6-5 and TRBJ2-1, with D maybe TRBD2 (6 bases). The CDR3 totals 15 residues. Trimming took off 4 bases at V and 0 bases at J, with 10 bases between the two ends. Germline CDR1 and CDR2: MNHEY and SVGAGI. The CDR3 protein is CASSSRETSYNEQFF. The DNA for the CDR3 is TGTGCCAGCAGTTCTCGGGAGACCTCCTACAATGAGCAGTTCTTC.

This clone was seen a single time. The chain links TRBV5-4 to TRBJ2-7; no reliable D call. Germline V gene sequence: CDR1 SGHNT, CDR2 YYREEE (reference sequence). V lost 4 bases, J lost 1 base, and 15 bases lay in between. CDR3 length: 15 amino acids. The CDR3 region is CASSPKVAASYEQYF. The CDR3 DNA is TGTGCCAGCAGCCCGAAGGTAGCCGCTTCCTACGAGCAGTACTTC.

The chain links TRBV7-2 to TRBJ1-6, with D hard to call. With 4 bases removed from V and 7 bases from J, the gap between germline ends came to 8 bases. Germline CDR1 SGHTA, CDR2 FQGNSA. CDR3 size: 13 residues. The CDR3 DNA reads as TGTGCCAGCAGCTCCCAACTCAATTCACCCCTCCACTTT. Its protein is CASSSQLNSPLHF.

The genes are TRBV7-2 and TRBJ2-5; 10 bases are a match to TRBD1. CDR1 and CDR2 (germline): SGHTA, FQGNSA. V shed 5 bases, J shed 2 bases, and the junction held 2 bases outside the gene matches. The CDR3 covers 14 residues. CDR3 sequence: CASSRQGAQETQYF. CDR3 bases: TGTGCCAGCAGCAGACAGGGGGCTCAAGAGACCCAGTACTTC.

The chain joins TRBV5-1 to TRBJ2-7; D may be TRBD1 (6 bases). V lost 0 bases to trimming and J lost 5 bases, with 12 bases between them. CDR1 is SGHRS and CDR2 is YFSETQ in the germline V gene. This CDR3 is 14 amino acids long. The CDR3 loop reads CASSLDGQRDEQYF. In DNA form, the CDR3 reads TGCGCCAGCAGCTTGGACGGACAGAGAGACGAGCAGTACTTC.

This chain uses TRBV6-5 with TRBJ2-3, with D possibly being TRBD1 (5 bases). The CDR3 contains 15 residues. Trimming left V 8 bases short and J 2 bases short, with 17 bases between. From germline, CDR1 is MNHEY and CDR2 SVGAGI. The CDR3 region has the DNA TGTGCCAGCGGCCGTCCAGGGTATTCCACAGATACGCAGTATTTT. This sequence encodes CASGRPGYSTDTQYF.

The gene calls are TRBV4-3 and TRBJ2-7; TRBD2 matches at 10 bases. Looked up from germline, CDR1 is LGHNA and CDR2 is YSLEER. This CDR3 comprises 19 residues. V lost 0 bases, J lost 6 bases, and 17 bases stayed unmatched. The DNA of the CDR3 is TGCGCCAGCAGCCAAGATCCCCCCCCACTACTAGCGGGGATTTCCGAGCAGTACTTC. Encoded protein: CASSQDPPPLLAGISEQYF.

The chain couples TRBV5-4 to TRBJ2-3; the D gene is possibly TRBD1 (5 bases). CDR1 is SGHNT and CDR2 is YYREEE in the germline V gene (reference sequence). Deletions cut 0 bases from V and 0 bases from J, with 11 bases between. The CDR3 is 16 amino acids. This CDR3 reads CASSLGQPSSTDTQYF. CDR3 sequence (DNA): TGTGCCAGCAGCTTGGGACAGCCTTCTAGCACAGATACGCAGTATTTT.

The chain uses TRBV19 and TRBJ1-3; tentative D call: TRBD1 (5 bases). CDR3 length: 15 residues. Trimming took off 5 bases at V and 4 bases at J, with 15 bases between the two ends. Germline V CDR1 and CDR2: LNHDA, SQIVND (reference sequence). Written as DNA, the CDR3 is TGTGCCAGTAGTCCCAGGGCAGTATCGGGAAACACCATATATTTT. It is translated as CASSPRAVSGNTIYF.